This T cell receptor (beta chain) stems from a study of T cell repertoires in cytomegalovirus infection. Study overall: CMV infection plus the matching HLA type was flagged by public TCR beta signatures.

TCRdb ran MiXCR on the reads and lists one entry per CDR3 protein. The table shows fewer than 950,000 distinct CDR3 sequences, with less than 35% occurring only once. V dropped 3 bases and J dropped 7; count of bases not matched to a gene: 7. CDR3 length: 15 residues. Germline lookup yields CDR1 ENHRY and CDR2 SYGVKD. In its sample, this clonotype was seen a few times. Its antigen remains unidentified. The chain combines TRBV10-3 with TRBJ2-7; 12 nucleotides line up with TRBD1. The specimen comprised cultured CD8+ T cells from PBMCs, sampled from culture after CMV antigen stimulation. This TCR was sampled from a human donor in good health (CMV status not recorded). Some clones in this sample may be carry-over from other donors' samples. The CDR3 here is CAISDSGQGASEQYF. For the CDR3, the DNA is TGTGCCATCAGTGATTCGGGACAGGGGGCTAGTGAGCAGTACTTC.